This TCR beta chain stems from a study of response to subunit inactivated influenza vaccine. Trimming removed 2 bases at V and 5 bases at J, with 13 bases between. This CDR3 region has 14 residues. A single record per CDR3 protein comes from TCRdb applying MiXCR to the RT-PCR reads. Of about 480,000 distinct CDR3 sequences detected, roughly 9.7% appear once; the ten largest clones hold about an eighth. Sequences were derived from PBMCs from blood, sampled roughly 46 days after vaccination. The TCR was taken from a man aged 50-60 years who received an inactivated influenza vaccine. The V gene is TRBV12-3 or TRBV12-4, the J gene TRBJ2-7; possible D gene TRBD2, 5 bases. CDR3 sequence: CASSLTHTSNEQYF. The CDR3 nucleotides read TGTGCCAGCAGTTTAACCCATACTAGTAACGAGCAGTACTTC.